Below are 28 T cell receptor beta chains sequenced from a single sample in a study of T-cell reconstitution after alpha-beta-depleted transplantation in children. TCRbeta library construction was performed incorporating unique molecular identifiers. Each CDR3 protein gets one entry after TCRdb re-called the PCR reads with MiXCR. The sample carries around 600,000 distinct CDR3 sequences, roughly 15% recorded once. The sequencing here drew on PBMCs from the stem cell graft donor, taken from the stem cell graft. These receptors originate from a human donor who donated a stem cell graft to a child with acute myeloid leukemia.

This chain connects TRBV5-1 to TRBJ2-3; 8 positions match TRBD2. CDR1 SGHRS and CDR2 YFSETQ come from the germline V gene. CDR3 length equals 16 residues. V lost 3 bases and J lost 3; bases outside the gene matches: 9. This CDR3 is CASSSLGGAGTDTQYF. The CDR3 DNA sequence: TGCGCCAGCAGCTCCCTCGGGGGGGCAGGAACAGATACGCAGTATTTT.

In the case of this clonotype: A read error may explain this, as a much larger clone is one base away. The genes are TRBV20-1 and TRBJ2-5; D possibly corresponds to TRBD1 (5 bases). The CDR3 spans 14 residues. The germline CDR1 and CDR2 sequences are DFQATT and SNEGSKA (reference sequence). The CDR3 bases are TGCAGTGCTAGAGTGGACATAATCCAAAAGACCCAGTACTTC. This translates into CSARVDIIQKTQYF.

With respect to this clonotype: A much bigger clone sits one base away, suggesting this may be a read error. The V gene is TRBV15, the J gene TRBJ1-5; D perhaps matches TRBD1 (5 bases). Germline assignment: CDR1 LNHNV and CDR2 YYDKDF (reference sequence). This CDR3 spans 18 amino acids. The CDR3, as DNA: TGTGCCACCAGCAGAGAGAGGGCAGGGAGGTTTCCTGGTCAGCACCAGCATTTT. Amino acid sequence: CATSRERAGRFPGQHQHF.

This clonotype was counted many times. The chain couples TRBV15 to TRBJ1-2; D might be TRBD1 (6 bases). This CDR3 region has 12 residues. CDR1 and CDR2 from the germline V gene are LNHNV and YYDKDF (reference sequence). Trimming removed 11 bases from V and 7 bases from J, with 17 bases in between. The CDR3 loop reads CAASRGEVGYTF. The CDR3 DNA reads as TGTGCCGCCTCAAGGGGGGAGGTTGGCTACACCTTC.

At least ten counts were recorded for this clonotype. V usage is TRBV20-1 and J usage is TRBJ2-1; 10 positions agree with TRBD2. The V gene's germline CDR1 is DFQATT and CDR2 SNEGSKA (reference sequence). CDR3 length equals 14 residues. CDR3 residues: CSCGWASGGSEQFF. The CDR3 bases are TGCAGCTGTGGATGGGCTAGCGGGGGATCTGAGCAGTTCTTC.

The CDR3 here is CASSDILKGRGTEAFF. The CDR3, as DNA: TGTGCCAGCAGTGACATCTTGAAGGGGCGCGGCACTGAAGCTTTCTTT. The chain links TRBV6-1 to TRBJ1-1; tentatively, D is TRBD1 (5 bases). The V end lost 3 bases, the J end lost 4 bases, and 18 bases lay between the germline ends. Germline V gene data show CDR1 as MNHNS and CDR2 as SASEGT. This CDR3 is 16 amino acids long.

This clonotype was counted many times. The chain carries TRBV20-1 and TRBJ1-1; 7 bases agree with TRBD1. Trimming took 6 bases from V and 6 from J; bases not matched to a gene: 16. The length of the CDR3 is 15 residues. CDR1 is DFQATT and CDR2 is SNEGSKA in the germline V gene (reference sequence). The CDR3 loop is CSAKVQGLVSSEAFF. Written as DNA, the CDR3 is TGCAGTGCCAAGGTACAGGGGTTAGTGAGCTCTGAAGCTTTCTTT.

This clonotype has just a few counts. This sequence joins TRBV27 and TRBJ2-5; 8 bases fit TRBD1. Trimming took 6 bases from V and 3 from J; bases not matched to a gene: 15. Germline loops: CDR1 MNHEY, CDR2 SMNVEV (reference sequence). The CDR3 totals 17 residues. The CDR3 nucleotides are TGTGCCAGCAGCCTAGAGCTCCACAAGGACAGGGAAGAGACCCAGTACTTC. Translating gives CASSLELHKDREETQYF.

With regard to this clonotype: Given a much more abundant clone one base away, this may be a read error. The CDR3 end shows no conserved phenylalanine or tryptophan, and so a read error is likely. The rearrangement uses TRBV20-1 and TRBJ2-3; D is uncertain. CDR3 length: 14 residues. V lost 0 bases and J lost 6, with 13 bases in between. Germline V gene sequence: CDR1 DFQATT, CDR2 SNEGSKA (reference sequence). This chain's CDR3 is CSARDDSPVDTQYV. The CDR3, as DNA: TGCAGTGCTAGAGATGATTCCCCCGTTGATACGCAGTATGTT.

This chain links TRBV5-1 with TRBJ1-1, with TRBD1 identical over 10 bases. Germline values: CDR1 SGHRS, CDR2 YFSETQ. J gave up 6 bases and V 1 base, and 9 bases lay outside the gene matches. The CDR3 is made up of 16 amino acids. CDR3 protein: CASSLSGTGAPSEAFF. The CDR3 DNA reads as TGCGCCAGCAGCTTGAGTGGGACAGGGGCCCCCTCTGAAGCTTTCTTT.

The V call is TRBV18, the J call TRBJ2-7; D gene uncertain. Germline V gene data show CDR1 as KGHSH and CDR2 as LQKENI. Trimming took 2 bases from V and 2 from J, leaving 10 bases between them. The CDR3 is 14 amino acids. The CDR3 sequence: CASSPTDQAYEQYF. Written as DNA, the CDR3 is TGTGCCAGCTCACCAACCGACCAGGCCTACGAGCAGTACTTC.

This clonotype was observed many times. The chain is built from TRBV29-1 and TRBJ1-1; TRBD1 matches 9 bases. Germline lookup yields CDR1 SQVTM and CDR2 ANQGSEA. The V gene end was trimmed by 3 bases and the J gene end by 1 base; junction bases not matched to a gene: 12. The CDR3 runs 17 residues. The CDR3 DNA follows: TGCAGCGTTGATGGAGAGAGGACAGGGGAAGGGAACACTGAAGCTTTCTTT. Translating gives CSVDGERTGEGNTEAFF.

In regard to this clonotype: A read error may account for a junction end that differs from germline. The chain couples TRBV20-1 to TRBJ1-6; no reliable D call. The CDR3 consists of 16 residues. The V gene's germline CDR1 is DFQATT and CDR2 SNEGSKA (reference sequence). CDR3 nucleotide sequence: TGCTGTGCTTCTCCAAACCACAGCGGCTATAATTCACCCCTCCACTTT. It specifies CCASPNHSGYNSPLHF.

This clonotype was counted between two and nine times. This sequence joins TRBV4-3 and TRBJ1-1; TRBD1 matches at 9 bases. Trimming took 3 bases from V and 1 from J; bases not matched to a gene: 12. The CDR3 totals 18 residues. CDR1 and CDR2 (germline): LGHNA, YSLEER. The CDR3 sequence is CASSQLLGTGIPNTEAFF. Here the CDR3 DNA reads TGCGCCAGCAGCCAGTTATTGGGGACAGGGATCCCGAACACTGAAGCTTTCTTT.

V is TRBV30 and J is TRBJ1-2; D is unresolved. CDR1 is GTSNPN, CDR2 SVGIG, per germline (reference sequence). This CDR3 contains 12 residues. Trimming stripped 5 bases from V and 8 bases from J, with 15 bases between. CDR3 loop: CAWDRAPRGYTF. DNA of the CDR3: TGTGCCTGGGACCGGGCCCCTCGGGGCTACACCTTC. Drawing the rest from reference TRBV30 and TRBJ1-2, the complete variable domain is SQTIHQWPATLVQPVGSPLSLECTVEGTSNPNLYWYRQAAGRGLQLLFYSVGIGQISSEVPQNLSASRPQDRQFILSSKKLLLSDSGFYLCAWDRAPRGYTFGSGTRLTVV.

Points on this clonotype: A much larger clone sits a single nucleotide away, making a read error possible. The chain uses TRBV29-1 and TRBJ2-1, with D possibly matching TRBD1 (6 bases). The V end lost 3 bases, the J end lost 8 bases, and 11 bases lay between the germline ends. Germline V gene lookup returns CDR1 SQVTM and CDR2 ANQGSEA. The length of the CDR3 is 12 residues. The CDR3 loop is CSVDTGSDEQFF. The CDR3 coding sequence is TGCAGCGTTGATACAGGGTCCGATGAGCAGTTCTTC.

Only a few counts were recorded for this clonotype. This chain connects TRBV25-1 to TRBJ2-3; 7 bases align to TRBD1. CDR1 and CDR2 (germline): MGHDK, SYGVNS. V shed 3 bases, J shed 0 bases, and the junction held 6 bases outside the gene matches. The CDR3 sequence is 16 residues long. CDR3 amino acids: CASSDLTGVSTDTQYF. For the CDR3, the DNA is TGTGCCAGCAGTGACCTAACAGGGGTAAGCACAGATACGCAGTATTTT.

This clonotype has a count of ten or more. The CDR3 reads CSASLRVEAFF. CDR3 nucleotide sequence: TGCAGTGCTAGCCTGAGGGTTGAAGCTTTCTTT. The V and J genes are TRBV20-1 and TRBJ1-1; D is unresolved. Germline CDR1 is DFQATT and CDR2 is SNEGSKA (reference sequence). The CDR3 is 11 amino acids. V lost 3 bases and J 7 bases, leaving 9 bases between the germline ends.

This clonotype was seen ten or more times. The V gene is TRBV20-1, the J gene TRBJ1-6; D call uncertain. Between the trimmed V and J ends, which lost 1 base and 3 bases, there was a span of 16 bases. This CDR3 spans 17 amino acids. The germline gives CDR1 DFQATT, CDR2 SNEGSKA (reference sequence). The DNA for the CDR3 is TGCAGTGCTAGAGTTGCAGGTTTAGACCTCTATAATTCACCCCTCCACTTT. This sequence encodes CSARVAGLDLYNSPLHF.

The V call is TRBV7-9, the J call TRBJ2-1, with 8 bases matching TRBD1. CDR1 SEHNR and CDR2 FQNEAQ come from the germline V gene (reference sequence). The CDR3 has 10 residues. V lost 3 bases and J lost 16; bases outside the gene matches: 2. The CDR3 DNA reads TGTGCCAGCAGCTTGGACAGGGTCTTCTTC. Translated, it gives CASSLDRVFF.

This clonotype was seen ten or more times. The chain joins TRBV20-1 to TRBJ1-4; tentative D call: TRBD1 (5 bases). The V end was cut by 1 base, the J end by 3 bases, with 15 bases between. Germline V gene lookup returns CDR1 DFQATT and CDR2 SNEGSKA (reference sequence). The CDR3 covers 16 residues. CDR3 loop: CSARGHGGGSNEKLFF. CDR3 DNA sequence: TGCAGTGCTAGAGGTCATGGGGGGGGATCTAATGAAAAACTGTTTTTT.

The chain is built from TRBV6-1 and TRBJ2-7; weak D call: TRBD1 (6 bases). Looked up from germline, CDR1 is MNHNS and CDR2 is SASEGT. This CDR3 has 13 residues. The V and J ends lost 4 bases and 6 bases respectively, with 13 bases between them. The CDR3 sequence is CASSGQVYGEQYF. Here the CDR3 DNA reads TGTGCCAGCAGTGGACAGGTTTACGGCGAGCAGTACTTC.

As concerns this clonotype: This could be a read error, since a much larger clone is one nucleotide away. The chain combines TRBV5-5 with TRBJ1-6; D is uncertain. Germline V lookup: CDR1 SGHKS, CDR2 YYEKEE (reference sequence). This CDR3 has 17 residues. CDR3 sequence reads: CASSPSGLSSHNSPLHF. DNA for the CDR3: TGTGCCAGCAGCCCATCAGGACTAAGCTCCCATAATTCACCCCTCCACTTT. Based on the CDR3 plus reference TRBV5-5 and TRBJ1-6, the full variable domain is DAGVTQSPTHLIKTRGQQVTLRCSPISGHKSVSWYQQVLGQGPQFIFQYYEKEERGRGNFPDRFSARQFPNYSSELNVNALLLGDSALYLCASSPSGLSSHNSPLHFGNGTRLTVT.

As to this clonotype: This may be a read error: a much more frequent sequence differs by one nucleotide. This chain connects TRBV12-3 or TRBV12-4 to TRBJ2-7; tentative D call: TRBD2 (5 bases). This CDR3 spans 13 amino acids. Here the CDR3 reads CASSFSEIYEQNF. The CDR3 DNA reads TGTGCCAGCAGTTTTAGCGAGATTTACGAGCAGAACTTC.

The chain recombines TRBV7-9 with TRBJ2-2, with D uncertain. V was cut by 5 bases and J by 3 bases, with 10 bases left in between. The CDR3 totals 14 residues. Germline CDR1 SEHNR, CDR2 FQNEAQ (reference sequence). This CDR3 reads CASSHPHDTGELFF. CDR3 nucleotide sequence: TGTGCCAGCAGCCACCCCCACGACACCGGGGAGCTGTTTTTT.

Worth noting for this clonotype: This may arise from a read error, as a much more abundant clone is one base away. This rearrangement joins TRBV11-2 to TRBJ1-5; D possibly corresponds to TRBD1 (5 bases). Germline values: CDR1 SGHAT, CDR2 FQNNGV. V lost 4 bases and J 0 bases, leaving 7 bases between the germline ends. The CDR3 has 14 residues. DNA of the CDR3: TGTGCCAGCAGCTGGGGGGATAGCAATCAGCCCCAGCATTTT. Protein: CASSWGDSNQPQHF.

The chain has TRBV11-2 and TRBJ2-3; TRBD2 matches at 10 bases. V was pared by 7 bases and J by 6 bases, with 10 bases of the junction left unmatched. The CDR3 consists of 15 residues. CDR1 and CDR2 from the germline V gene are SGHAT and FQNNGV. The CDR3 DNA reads TGTGCCAGCACGCTAGCGGGGGCCCCAGGGGATACGCAGTATTTT. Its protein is CASTLAGAPGDTQYF.

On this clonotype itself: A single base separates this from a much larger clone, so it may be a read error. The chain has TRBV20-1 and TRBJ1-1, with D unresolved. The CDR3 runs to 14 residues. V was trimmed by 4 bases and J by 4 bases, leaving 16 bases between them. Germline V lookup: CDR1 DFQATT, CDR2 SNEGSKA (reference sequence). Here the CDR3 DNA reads TGCAGTGCTACACCCATCCTTGGAGGCACTGAAGCTTTCTTT. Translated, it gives CSATPILGGTEAFF.